This T cell receptor (beta chain) was captured by sequencing in a study of T cells in Graves' hyperthyroidism and ophthalmopathy. Researchers took RNA transcripts and amplified the TCR beta CDR3 regions from them. Carried out on the TCR CDR3, a first-round RT-PCR used the HTBI primer set. TCRdb recomputed calls from the multiplex PCR reads with MiXCR, one row per CDR3 protein. The sample includes around 570,000 distinct CDR3 sequences, approximately 20% of them seen just once. Study conclusions and caveats: Blood also carried most thyroid clonotypes expanded above 0.001. Ophthalmopathy and stable hyperthyroidism were separated by a 13 V-J model.

Germline trimming cut 5 bases from V and 3 bases from J; bases unmatched to any gene: 5. Looked up from germline, CDR1 is SGHTA and CDR2 is FQGNSA. This CDR3 is built from 15 residues. This clonotype showed up many times. Its antigen is still unknown. The sample comprised blood. The chain employs TRBV7-2 and TRBJ2-1, with TRBD1 matching 9 bases. The sequence was obtained from a man aged 40-55 years with Graves' ophthalmopathy. CDR3 sequence reads: CASSPRDRVYNEQFF. CDR3 DNA: TGTGCCAGCAGCCCCCGGGACAGGGTCTACAATGAGCAGTTCTTC.